This note documents a single T cell receptor beta chain sequence. The antigen is undetermined. This sample was included in a study of T cell responses to AZD1222 COVID-19 vaccine. Overall study: Samples with a second dose at about 4 or about 12 weeks were pooled together. Notes on the study in general: Along spike, vaccine-associated CD4 TCRs were found throughout, with dominance at 160-218 and 743-854. The repertoires were collected only after the peak T cell response. Females outnumbered males among donors, who were mostly white British; clonal diversity was possibly underestimated.

The data were produced by immunoSEQ multiplex PCR, yet TCRdb's version contains in-frame clones alone and is incomplete. In the table there are approximately 110,000 clones, roughly 84% of which are singletons. The V gene's germline CDR1 is ENHRY and CDR2 SYGVKD. CDR3 length equals 17 residues. Trimming removed 1 base at V and 4 bases at J, with 20 bases between. The sample was peripheral blood, taken on day 0 of AZD1222 vaccination. The sequence came from an adult in good health. The genes are TRBV10-3 and TRBJ2-7, with D maybe TRBD1 (6 bases). The CDR3 nucleotides read TGTGCCATCAGTGAGTACCCCGAGGGGACAACCAGTTACGAGCAGTACTTC. Translated, it gives CAISEYPEGTTSYEQYF.